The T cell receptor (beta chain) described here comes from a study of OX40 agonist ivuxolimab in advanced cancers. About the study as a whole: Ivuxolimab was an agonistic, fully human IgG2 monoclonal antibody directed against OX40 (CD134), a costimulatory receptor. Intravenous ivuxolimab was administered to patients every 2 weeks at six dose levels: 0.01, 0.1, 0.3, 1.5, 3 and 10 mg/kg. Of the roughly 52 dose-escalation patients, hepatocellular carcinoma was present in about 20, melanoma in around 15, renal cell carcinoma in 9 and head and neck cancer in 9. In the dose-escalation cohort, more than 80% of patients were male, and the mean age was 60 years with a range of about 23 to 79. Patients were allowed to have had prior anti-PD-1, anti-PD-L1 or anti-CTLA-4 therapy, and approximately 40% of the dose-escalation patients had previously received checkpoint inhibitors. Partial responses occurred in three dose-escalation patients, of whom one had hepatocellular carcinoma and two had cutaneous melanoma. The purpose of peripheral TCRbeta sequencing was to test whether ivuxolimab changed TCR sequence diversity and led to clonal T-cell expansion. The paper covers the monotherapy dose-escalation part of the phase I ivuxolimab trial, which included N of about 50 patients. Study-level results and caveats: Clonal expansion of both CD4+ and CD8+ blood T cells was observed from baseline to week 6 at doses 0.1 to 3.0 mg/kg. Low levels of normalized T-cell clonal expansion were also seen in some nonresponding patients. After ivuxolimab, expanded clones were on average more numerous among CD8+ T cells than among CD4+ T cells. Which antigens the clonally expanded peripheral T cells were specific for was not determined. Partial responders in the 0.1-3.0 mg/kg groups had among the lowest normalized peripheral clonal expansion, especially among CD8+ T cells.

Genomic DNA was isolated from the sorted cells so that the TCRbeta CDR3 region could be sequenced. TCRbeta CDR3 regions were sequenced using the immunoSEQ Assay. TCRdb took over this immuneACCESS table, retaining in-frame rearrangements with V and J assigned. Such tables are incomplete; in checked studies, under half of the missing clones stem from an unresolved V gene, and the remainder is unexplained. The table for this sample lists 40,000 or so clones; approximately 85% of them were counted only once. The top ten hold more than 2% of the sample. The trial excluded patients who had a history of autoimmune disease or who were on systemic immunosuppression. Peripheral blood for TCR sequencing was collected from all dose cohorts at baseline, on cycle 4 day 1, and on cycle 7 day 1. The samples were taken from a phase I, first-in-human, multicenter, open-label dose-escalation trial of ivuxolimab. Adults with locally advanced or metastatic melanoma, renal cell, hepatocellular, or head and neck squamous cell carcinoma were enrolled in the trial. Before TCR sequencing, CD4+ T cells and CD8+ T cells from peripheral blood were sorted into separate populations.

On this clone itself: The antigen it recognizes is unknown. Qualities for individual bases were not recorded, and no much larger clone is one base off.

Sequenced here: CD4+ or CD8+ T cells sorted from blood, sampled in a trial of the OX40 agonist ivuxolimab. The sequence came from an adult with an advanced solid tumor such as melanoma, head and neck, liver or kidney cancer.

CDR3 sequence: CASSRGQTGNTEAFF. Read as DNA, the sequence is TGCGCCAGCAGCAGGGGACAGACGGGGAACACTGAAGCTTTCTTT. The rearrangement combines TRBV5-1 with TRBJ1-1; TRBD1 fits 7 bases in the junction. The germline V gene supplies CDR1 SGHRS and CDR2 YFSETQ. The CDR3 sequence holds 15 residues, the cysteine and phenylalanine included. The entry retains the CDR3 DNA only, 45 bases that are in frame from base 1. For this chain, trimming is 4 bases at the V end and 1 base at the J end, and the number of junction bases without a gene match is 7.